These T cell receptor beta chains were read from a single sample in a study of blood T cell repertoires in COVID-19. The data were produced by immunoSEQ multiplex PCR, yet TCRdb's version contains in-frame clones alone and is incomplete. This sample has some 370,000 clones, with about four fifths found just once. Material: PBMCs or T cells enriched from blood (not recorded which). These receptor sequences come from a woman aged 50 to 60 who had recovered from COVID-19. Each CDR3 is given with its conserved first and last residue. The order of the fields is clone size, J gene, D gene, V gene, CDR3 protein, CDR3 DNA. The D gene is left open where the match is weak. The size entry is marked missing in some rows and otherwise reads once, few, many or a size class.

NA TRBJ1-2 NA TRBV6-6 CASSYQRGNGYTF TGTGCCAGCAGTTACCAACGGGGGAACGGCTACACCTTC
few TRBJ2-5 NA TRBV4-3 CASSQDYGHSGGTQYF TGCGCCAGCAGCCAAGATTATGGACACTCCGGCGGGACCCAGTACTTC
NA TRBJ2-1 TRBD2 TRBV19 CASTGTSGGLSYNEQFF TGTGCCAGCACCGGGACTAGCGGGGGTCTCTCCTACAATGAGCAGTTCTTC
NA TRBJ2-3 NA TRBV9 CASSLSTVGIDTQYF TGTGCCAGCAGCCTCTCGACAGTAGGAATCGATACGCAGTATTTT
NA TRBJ2-2 TRBD1 TRBV19 CASIPGTGGTGELFF TGTGCCAGTATCCCCGGGACAGGGGGCACCGGGGAGCTGTTTTTT
NA TRBJ1-5 NA TRBV2 CASGLDTSNQPQHF TGTGCCAGCGGTCTCGACACTAGCAATCAGCCCCAGCATTTT
NA TRBJ2-3 TRBD2 TRBV7-2 CASSMGLAGPDTQYF TGTGCCAGCAGCATGGGACTAGCGGGCCCAGATACGCAGTATTTT
NA TRBJ2-2 NA TRBV11-3 CASSLGRGPNTGELFF TGTGCCAGCAGCTTAGGCAGGGGTCCGAACACCGGGGAGCTGTTTTTT
NA TRBJ2-5 TRBD1 TRBV19 CASRYRDRGRETQYF TGTGCCAGTAGATACCGGGACAGGGGGCGGGAGACCCAGTACTTC
NA TRBJ1-4 NA TRBV6-5 CASSYRGPLNEKLFF TGTGCCAGCAGTTACCGAGGGCCGCTTAATGAAAAACTGTTTTTT
NA TRBJ1-6 NA TRBV7-9 CASSPDGGYNSPLHF TGTGCCAGCAGTCCAGACGGGGGTTATAATTCACCCCTCCACTTT
few TRBJ1-1 TRBD1 TRBV3-1/TRBV3-2 CASSPSTGAVWGTEAFF TGTGCCAGCAGCCCCTCGACAGGGGCAGTTTGGGGCACTGAAGCTTTCTTT
NA TRBJ1-6 TRBD1 TRBV6-5 CASSYFDRGGSPLHF TGTGCCAGCAGTTACTTTGACAGGGGCGGTTCACCCCTCCACTTT
NA TRBJ2-5 TRBD2 TRBV6-2/TRBV6-3 CASSYYLAGGLDLETQYF TGTGCCAGCAGTTACTATCTAGCGGGAGGGCTCGACCTAGAGACCCAGTACTTC
NA TRBJ2-1 NA TRBV11-2 CASNAGALSYNEQFF TGTGCCAGCAACGCGGGGGCTCTTTCTTACAATGAGCAGTTCTTC
NA TRBJ2-1 TRBD2 TRBV13 CASSLGSSGGGEQFF TGTGCCAGCAGCTTAGGAAGTAGCGGGGGGGGTGAGCAGTTCTTC